This T cell receptor (beta chain) was observed in a study of PD-L1 blockade in urothelial cancer. The J segment lost 0 bases and the V segment lost 1 base, leaving 3 bases of the junction unmatched. From germline, CDR1 is LNHDA and CDR2 SQIVND (reference sequence). The CDR3 extends over 16 amino acids. Only in-frame clones appear in the TCRdb table, and some are missing; sequencing was by immunoSEQ multiplex PCR. Altogether 55,000 to 80,000 clones are present, 65% to 90% being singletons, with the ten largest covering 3.2%. Time point specified: pretreatment peripheral blood. This TCR came from a man between 65 and 79 years old with urothelial cancer. Sample: PBMCs, taken around atezolizumab (anti-PD-L1) treatment. V and J are TRBV19 and TRBJ1-1, with 9 positions matching TRBD1. The CDR3 DNA follows: TGTGCCAGTAGTATAGGGACAGGGGCCCTGAACACTGAAGCTTTCTTT. Translating gives CASSIGTGALNTEAFF.